This T cell receptor beta chain was obtained from a study of blood T cell repertoires in COVID-19. Per the original methods: Reference gene primer amplification gave nucleated cell count estimates. Some clones are missing from TCRdb's copy, which holds only in-frame ones; the method was immunoSEQ multiplex PCR. V and J calls and clone size come straight from that table; D and trimming were deduced from the DNA. The table has 250,000 or so clones, approximately 86% seen once. The receptor was isolated from an older woman with active or convalescent COVID-19. Sequenced: peripheral blood.

The CDR3, as DNA: TGTGCCACCAGTGGTGGGTGGGAGCTCGAGGAGACCCAGTACTTC. The encoded protein is CATSGGWELEETQYF. The rearrangement joins TRBV24-1 to TRBJ2-5; tentative D call: TRBD2 (5 bases). The CDR3 loop spans 15 amino acids. Germline-derived CDR1 and CDR2 are KGHDR and SFDVKD. Trimming took 5 bases from V and 5 from J, leaving 17 bases between them.